This is a list of T cell receptor beta chains from one sample in a study of T-cell memory formation after mild COVID-19. TCRdb called the 5' RACE reads again in MiXCR, with one record for every CDR3 protein. The sample lists some 100,000 distinct CDR3 sequences; 8.5% to 14% were seen once. The sequenced material came from PBMCs or a T cell subset sorted from them (not recorded which). The source of these receptors is a man between 18 and 35 years old who had mild COVID-19 (a few samples of this study predate the infection). Cell type and time point are not known. Each CDR3 is given with its conserved first and last residue. The order of the fields is J gene, clone size, V gene, D gene, CDR3 length, CDR3 DNA, CDR3 protein. D genes are given only for firm matches. Clone size is given for some rows only: seen once, a few or many times, or a class if the clone is expanded.

TRBJ2-1 | few | TRBV7-9 | TRBD1 | 14 | TGTGCCAGCAGCTTGTTGACAGGGGGCAATGAGCAGTTCTTC | CASSLLTGGNEQFF
TRBJ2-5 | few | TRBV7-7 | - | 16 | TGTGCTAGCAGCCCACATAACCGACCGACAGGAGGGACCCAGTACTTC | CASSPHNRPTGGTQYF
TRBJ1-6 | few | TRBV27 | - | 14 | TGTGCCAGCAGTCTGGGGAACCGAAATTCACCCCTCCACTTT | CASSLGNRNSPLHF
TRBJ1-5 | few | TRBV20-1 | - | 16 | TGCAGTGCTAGAGATCGACTAGTCTCTGGCAATCAGCCCCAGCATTTT | CSARDRLVSGNQPQHF
TRBJ2-7 | many | TRBV4-2 | TRBD1 | 16 | TGTGCCAGCAGCCAGGTCGAGGTAGGGGGCTGGTACGAGCAGTACTTC | CASSQVEVGGWYEQYF
TRBJ2-3 | many | TRBV7-9 | - | 16 | TGTGCCAGCAGCGCTTACATAGGGCCTAGCACAGATACGCAGTATTTT | CASSAYIGPSTDTQYF
TRBJ2-5 | few | TRBV11-3 | - | 13 | TGTGCCAGCAGCTTATCTGGGGAAGAGACCCAGTACTTC | CASSLSGEETQYF
TRBJ2-5 | many | TRBV5-1 | - | 16 | TGCGCCAGCAGCTTGTCGTCCGTTTGGTCTAAAGAGACCCAGTACTTC | CASSLSSVWSKETQYF
TRBJ2-3 | few | TRBV7-2 | TRBD2 | 16 | TGTGCCAGCAGCTTAGGTGCTAGCGGGGTCACAGATACGCAGTATTTT | CASSLGASGVTDTQYF
TRBJ2-1 | - | TRBV12-3/TRBV12-4 | - | 13 | TGTGCCAGCTCCCGGGTCTCCTACAATGAGCAGTTCTTC | CASSRVSYNEQFF
TRBJ2-1 | - | TRBV7-9 | - | 12 | TGTGCCAGCAGCTCCAGGCTATATGAGCAGTTCTTC | CASSSRLYEQFF
TRBJ1-5 | few | TRBV27 | - | 14 | TGTGCCAGCAGTTTGCTGGGGGGCCATCAGCCCCAGCATTTT | CASSLLGGHQPQHF
TRBJ1-5 | - | TRBV5-5 | - | 14 | TGTGCCAGCAGCTTGGTGCAGGGCGATCAGCCCCAGCATTTT | CASSLVQGDQPQHF
TRBJ1-6 | few | TRBV27 | - | 14 | TGTGCCAACAGTTTATTACTACAGGGTTCACCCCTCCACTTT | CANSLLLQGSPLHF
TRBJ1-2 | few | TRBV6-5 | TRBD1 | 18 | TGTGCCACTATTGGACAGGGGAGTATCTGGATCTCGGCCTATGGCTACACCTTC | CATIGQGSIWISAYGYTF
TRBJ2-3 | few | TRBV3-1 | - | 17 | TGTGCCAGCAGCCCTCTAAGACTGGGGGGTGCCACAGATACGCAGTATTTT | CASSPLRLGGATDTQYF
TRBJ1-5 | many | TRBV7-9 | - | 12 | TGTGCCAGCAGCTTCCCCAATCAGCCCCAGCATTTT | CASSFPNQPQHF
TRBJ1-5 | - | TRBV20-1 | - | 15 | TGCAGTGCTAGAGATAGTCCATATAGCAATCAGCCCCAGCATTTT | CSARDSPYSNQPQHF
TRBJ2-1 | few | TRBV7-9 | - | 15 | TGTGCCAGCAGCTTAACTACAGGGTTCGACAATGAGCAGTTCTTC | CASSLTTGFDNEQFF
TRBJ1-2 | few | TRBV6-2/TRBV6-3 | - | 12 | TGTGCCAGCAGTGGGATGTTTGGTGGCTACACCTTC | CASSGMFGGYTF
TRBJ2-3 | few | TRBV13 | - | 12 | TGTGCCAGCAGCCAACTGACAGATACGCAGTATTTT | CASSQLTDTQYF
TRBJ2-1 | - | TRBV7-3 | TRBD2 | 15 | TGTGCCAGCAGCCTAGGGGCCTCGGGGGGGAATGAGCAGTTCTTC | CASSLGASGGNEQFF
TRBJ2-2 | many | TRBV7-7 | TRBD2 | 16 | TGTGCTAGCAGCTTAGCGGGGTCAGAGAACACCGGGGAGCTGTTTTTT | CASSLAGSENTGELFF
TRBJ2-1 | many | TRBV7-9 | TRBD2 | 17 | TGTGCCAGCAGCTCCGGACTAGCGGGGCTCTCCTACAATGAGCAGTTCTTC | CASSSGLAGLSYNEQFF
TRBJ2-3 | - | TRBV3-1 | TRBD2 | 16 | TGTGCCAGCAGCCAAGGGCTAGCGGCGCTCACAGATACGCAGTATTTT | CASSQGLAALTDTQYF
TRBJ2-7 | - | TRBV7-6 | TRBD1 | 15 | TGTGCCAGTGGGTCCGGGACAGGTCCCCCTTACGAGCAGTACTTC | CASGSGTGPPYEQYF
TRBJ2-5 | few | TRBV5-1 | - | 11 | TGCGCCAGCAGCTCTAGGGAGACCCAGTACTTC | CASSSRETQYF
TRBJ2-3 | many | TRBV7-9 | TRBD2 | 15 | TGTGCCAGCAGCTCGACTAGCGGGGGCCCAGATACGCAGTATTTT | CASSSTSGGPDTQYF
TRBJ1-1 | few | TRBV12-3/TRBV12-4 | - | 14 | TGTGCCAGCAGTTTCTTCAGGTCGAACACTGAAGCTTTCTTT | CASSFFRSNTEAFF
TRBJ2-4 | many | TRBV7-9 | - | 14 | TGTGCCAGCAGCTCCACGACAGACCAAAACATTCAGTACTTC | CASSSTTDQNIQYF
TRBJ1-2 | - | TRBV7-6 | - | 15 | TGTGCCAGCAGCCCAACCAGGGAGGCGTTATATGGCTACACCTTC | CASSPTREALYGYTF
TRBJ1-2 | few | TRBV4-1 | - | 17 | TGCGCCAGCAGCCAAGATGCGTCCACAGTTGTTAACTATGGCTACACCTTC | CASSQDASTVVNYGYTF
TRBJ1-2 | - | TRBV20-1 | TRBD1 | 14 | TGCAGTGCTAGAGGACAGGGAGAAAACTATGGCTACACCTTC | CSARGQGENYGYTF
TRBJ2-7 | - | TRBV6-2/TRBV6-3 | - | 19 | TGTGCCAGCTCGCGTCAGCCGGGACTCCGAGTGCCCCCCGCTTACGAGCAGTACTTC | CASSRQPGLRVPPAYEQYF
TRBJ2-2 | - | TRBV4-1 | TRBD1 | 17 | TGCGCCAGCAGCCAACCTCTCGGGGACAGCAACACCGGGGAGCTGTTTTTT | CASSQPLGDSNTGELFF
TRBJ2-7 | - | TRBV10-2 | - | 12 | TGCGCCAGCAGTGAGCGGGGCTACGAGCAGTACTTC | CASSERGYEQYF
TRBJ2-3 | few | TRBV4-3 | TRBD2 | 16 | TGCGCCAGCAGCCACTTTAGCGGGGGGGGCCCAGATACGCAGTATTTT | CASSHFSGGGPDTQYF
TRBJ1-4 | few | TRBV14 | - | 15 | TGTGCCAGCAGCCAAGTTGACGGGTTATTGGAAAAACTGTTTTTT | CASSQVDGLLEKLFF
TRBJ1-5 | few | TRBV12-3/TRBV12-4 | - | 15 | TGTGCCAGCAGTTCTGGGGATACTAGCAATCAGCCCCAGCATTTT | CASSSGDTSNQPQHF
TRBJ2-2 | few | TRBV20-1 | TRBD1 | 17 | TGCAGTGCTAGAGAAGACCGACAGGGGAAGATAAGCGGGGAGCTGTTTTTT | CSAREDRQGKISGELFF
TRBJ1-2 | - | TRBV7-9 | - | 15 | TGTGCCAGCACCCTTCCTATTGGGGGAGAGCATGGCTACACCTTC | CASTLPIGGEHGYTF
TRBJ2-3 | many | TRBV4-1 | TRBD1 | 14 | TGCGCCAGCAGCCCTGGACAGGGAGGAGATACGCAGTATTTT | CASSPGQGGDTQYF
TRBJ2-2 | many | TRBV12-3/TRBV12-4 | - | 12 | TGTGCCAGCAGTTTGACCACCGGGGAGCTGTTTTTT | CASSLTTGELFF
TRBJ1-1 | - | TRBV12-3/TRBV12-4 | - | 15 | TGTGCCAGCAGTTCCTATACAGGGAGGAACACTGAAGCTTTCTTT | CASSSYTGRNTEAFF
TRBJ1-1 | few | TRBV3-1 | TRBD1 | 14 | TGTGCCAGCAGAGGGGCAGGGGGGAGCACTGAAGCTTTCTTT | CASRGAGGSTEAFF
TRBJ2-1 | - | TRBV7-6 | TRBD1 | 17 | TGTGCCAGCAGCCCCCCTGAATGGGACAGGGTATCCAATGAGCAGTTCTTC | CASSPPEWDRVSNEQFF
TRBJ2-6 | - | TRBV6-2/TRBV6-3 | TRBD2 | 20 | TGTGCCAGCAGTTACCACGGGAGGGACTACCGACCCTCTGGGGCCAACGTCCTGACTTTC | CASSYHGRDYRPSGANVLTF
TRBJ1-2 | few | TRBV7-9 | - | 11 | TGTGCCAGCGGCGAATACTATGGCTACACCTTC | CASGEYYGYTF
TRBJ1-5 | - | TRBV5-1 | - | 14 | TGCGCCAGCAGCTGGGCAGGTTCTAATCAGCCCCAGCATTTT | CASSWAGSNQPQHF
TRBJ2-1 | - | TRBV7-2 | - | 11 | TGTGCCAGCAGCTTTATCAATGAGCAGTTCTTC | CASSFINEQFF